These 5 T cell receptor beta chains were sequenced from one sample in a study of shared clonotypes between healthy human individuals. The data were produced by immunoSEQ multiplex PCR, yet TCRdb's version contains in-frame clones alone and is incomplete. The sample consists of 660,000 or so clones, 95% to 97% of them appearing once. Only CD45RO-negative cells positively selected for CCR7 counted as naive CD8 cells, so terminally differentiated effector memory CD45RA+ cells were excluded. Material: naive CD8+ T cells sorted from blood. These TCRs come from a woman aged 25-40 years in good health.

The CDR3 DNA follows: TGTGCCAGCAGTCTTTCCGGACTAGCGGGAGTATACAATGAGCAGTTCTTC. Its protein is CASSLSGLAGVYNEQFF. V usage is TRBV27 and J usage is TRBJ2-1, with 13 bases matching TRBD2. The CDR3 loop spans 17 amino acids. V dropped 5 bases and J dropped 4; count of bases not matched to a gene: 8. Germline V CDR1 and CDR2: MNHEY, SMNVEV (reference sequence).

The CDR3 sequence: CASSLPEQGNEQYF. Here the CDR3 DNA reads TGTGCCAGCAGCCTACCCGAACAGGGAAACGAGCAGTACTTC. V gene TRBV28 combines with J gene TRBJ2-7; TRBD1 might be the D (6 bases). V lost 6 bases to trimming and J lost 5 bases, with 17 bases between them. This CDR3 has 14 residues. CDR1 is MDHEN, CDR2 SYDVKM, per germline.

The J gene is TRBJ2-2, the V gene TRBV27; weak D call: TRBD1 (7 bases). This CDR3 is built from 15 residues. Germline CDR1 reads MNHEY; CDR2 reads SMNVEV (reference sequence). V lost 0 bases and J lost 7, with 12 bases in between. The CDR3 DNA reads TGTGCCAGCAGTTTATCGCAGGGGGGTGGCGGGGAGCTGTTTTTT. Translation gives CASSLSQGGGGELFF.

Remarks on this clone: One end of the junction varies from germline; a read error may be responsible. The rearrangement uses TRBV15 and TRBJ2-3, with TRBD1 matching 7 bases. Germline loops: CDR1 LNHNV, CDR2 YYDKDF (reference sequence). CDR3 length: 15 residues. CDR3 protein: CATTRDRASTDTQYF. The CDR3, as DNA: TGTGCCACCACCAGAGACAGGGCTAGCACAGATACGCAGTATTTT.

This sequence joins TRBV7-9 and TRBJ2-2, with 8 bases lining up with TRBD2. Losses at the gene ends were 7 bases for V and 1 base for J; bases not matched to a gene: 11. CDR3 size: 17 residues. Germline CDR1 reads SEHNR; CDR2 reads FQNEAQ (reference sequence). The CDR3 DNA sequence: TGTGCCAGCAACACTGAGGCTAGCGGGCTGAACACCGGGGAGCTGTTTTTT. Its translation is CASNTEASGLNTGELFF.